These T cell receptor beta chains were read from a single sample in a study of memory CD4+ T cells and cytomegalovirus serostatus. The repertoire was sequenced with immunoSEQ multiplex PCR; TCRdb's copy has only in-frame clones and lacks some. The table has some 46,000 clones, over 60% seen once. The source material was memory CD4+ T cells from blood. The source of these receptors is an adult in good health and CMV-seronegative. Both conserved end residues are part of each CDR3. Each record gives: J gene, clone size, V gene, D gene, CDR3 length, CDR3 protein, CDR3 DNA. A D gene is named only where the DNA matches it firmly. Where a row states a size, it is once, few, many or the class of an expanded clone; other rows omit it.

j_call: TRBJ2-3; clone_size: NA; v_call: TRBV11-3; d_call: NA; cdr3_length: 12; cdr3_aa: CASSLDTDTQYF; cdr3_nt: TGTGCCAGCAGCTTAGACACAGATACGCAGTATTTT
j_call: TRBJ2-3; clone_size: NA; v_call: TRBV18; d_call: NA; cdr3_length: 12; cdr3_aa: CASSPYTDTQYF; cdr3_nt: TGTGCCAGCTCACCCTACACAGATACGCAGTATTTT
j_call: TRBJ1-2; clone_size: NA; v_call: TRBV7-2; d_call: TRBD1; cdr3_length: 15; cdr3_aa: CASSLARTGGYGYTF; cdr3_nt: TGTGCCAGCAGCTTAGCGAGGACAGGGGGCTATGGCTACACCTTC
j_call: TRBJ2-5; clone_size: NA; v_call: TRBV28; d_call: NA; cdr3_length: 16; cdr3_aa: CASSPAGNPTRETQYF; cdr3_nt: TGTGCCAGCAGTCCGGCAGGGAACCCCACAAGAGAGACCCAGTACTTC
j_call: TRBJ1-5; clone_size: NA; v_call: TRBV19; d_call: NA; cdr3_length: 16; cdr3_aa: CASSIIAGEGPQPQHF; cdr3_nt: TGTGCCAGTAGTATAATCGCAGGGGAAGGACCTCAGCCCCAGCATTTT
j_call: TRBJ1-2; clone_size: NA; v_call: TRBV5-6; d_call: TRBD1; cdr3_length: 17; cdr3_aa: CASSLEFGTGGGYGYTF; cdr3_nt: TGTGCCAGCAGCTTGGAGTTCGGGACAGGGGGCGGGTATGGCTACACCTTC
j_call: TRBJ1-2; clone_size: NA; v_call: TRBV14; d_call: NA; cdr3_length: 13; cdr3_aa: CASSPDGGSGYTF; cdr3_nt: TGTGCCAGCAGCCCTGACGGTGGGTCTGGCTACACCTTC
j_call: TRBJ2-1; clone_size: NA; v_call: TRBV18; d_call: TRBD2; cdr3_length: 15; cdr3_aa: CASSPGLAGVNEQFF; cdr3_nt: TGTGCCAGCTCACCGGGACTAGCGGGAGTTAATGAGCAGTTCTTC
j_call: TRBJ1-2; clone_size: NA; v_call: TRBV5-1; d_call: NA; cdr3_length: 14; cdr3_aa: CASSLGDGTYGYTF; cdr3_nt: TGCGCCAGCAGCTTGGGGGACGGAACCTATGGCTACACCTTC
j_call: TRBJ1-3; clone_size: NA; v_call: TRBV11-2; d_call: TRBD1; cdr3_length: 16; cdr3_aa: CASSPIRARGQDTIYF; cdr3_nt: TGTGCCAGCAGCCCCATCAGGGCCAGGGGGCAGGACACCATATATTTT
j_call: TRBJ2-2; clone_size: NA; v_call: TRBV7-2; d_call: NA; cdr3_length: 15; cdr3_aa: CASSSSGLGTGELFF; cdr3_nt: TGTGCCAGCAGCTCCTCGGGGCTAGGCACCGGGGAGCTGTTTTTT
j_call: TRBJ2-7; clone_size: NA; v_call: TRBV27; d_call: TRBD1; cdr3_length: 12; cdr3_aa: CATRQGDGEQYF; cdr3_nt: TGTGCCACCCGACAGGGCGATGGGGAGCAGTACTTC
j_call: TRBJ1-2; clone_size: NA; v_call: TRBV5-4; d_call: NA; cdr3_length: 13; cdr3_aa: CASSLRGLNGYTF; cdr3_nt: TGTGCCAGCAGCTTGAGGGGGTTGAATGGCTACACCTTC
j_call: TRBJ1-3; clone_size: NA; v_call: TRBV23-1; d_call: NA; cdr3_length: 16; cdr3_aa: CASSLTSTLRGNTIYF; cdr3_nt: TGCGCCAGCAGTCTTACGTCGACTCTTCGTGGAAACACCATATATTTT
j_call: TRBJ2-1; clone_size: NA; v_call: TRBV7-9; d_call: NA; cdr3_length: 16; cdr3_aa: CASSITRRGSHNEQFF; cdr3_nt: TGTGCCAGCAGCATTACCCGGAGGGGGTCCCACAATGAGCAGTTCTTC
j_call: TRBJ1-2; clone_size: NA; v_call: TRBV5-4; d_call: NA; cdr3_length: 13; cdr3_aa: CASSLEANYGYTF; cdr3_nt: TGTGCCAGCAGCCTTGAAGCTAACTATGGCTACACCTTC
j_call: TRBJ1-1; clone_size: few; v_call: TRBV19; d_call: TRBD1; cdr3_length: 15; cdr3_aa: CASRFKTGGRTEAFF; cdr3_nt: TGTGCCAGTAGATTCAAGACAGGGGGCCGGACTGAAGCTTTCTTT
j_call: TRBJ2-7; clone_size: NA; v_call: TRBV5-1; d_call: TRBD2; cdr3_length: 15; cdr3_aa: CASSFQSSGTLEQYF; cdr3_nt: TGCGCCAGCAGCTTCCAATCTAGCGGGACCTTGGAGCAGTACTTC
j_call: TRBJ2-2; clone_size: NA; v_call: TRBV7-7; d_call: TRBD1; cdr3_length: 13; cdr3_aa: CASSVDRGRELFF; cdr3_nt: TGTGCTAGCAGCGTAGACAGGGGAAGGGAGCTGTTTTTT
j_call: TRBJ2-5; clone_size: NA; v_call: TRBV10-3; d_call: NA; cdr3_length: 13; cdr3_aa: CAISDGAEETQYF; cdr3_nt: TGTGCCATCAGTGATGGCGCGGAGGAGACCCAGTACTTC
j_call: TRBJ2-7; clone_size: NA; v_call: TRBV18; d_call: TRBD1; cdr3_length: 14; cdr3_aa: CASSTRDRESEQYF; cdr3_nt: TGTGCCAGCTCAACCCGGGACAGGGAGAGCGAGCAGTACTTC
j_call: TRBJ2-1; clone_size: NA; v_call: TRBV7-3; d_call: TRBD1; cdr3_length: 13; cdr3_aa: CASSKGAYNEQFF; cdr3_nt: TGTGCCAGCAGCAAGGGGGCTTACAATGAGCAGTTCTTC
j_call: TRBJ1-1; clone_size: once; v_call: TRBV18; d_call: NA; cdr3_length: 14; cdr3_aa: CASSLEGMNTEAFF; cdr3_nt: TGTGCCAGCTCACTAGAGGGGATGAACACTGAAGCTTTCTTT
j_call: TRBJ2-1; clone_size: NA; v_call: TRBV2; d_call: TRBD1; cdr3_length: 14; cdr3_aa: CASRGTGGFNEQFF; cdr3_nt: TGTGCCAGCAGGGGGACAGGGGGCTTCAATGAGCAGTTCTTC
j_call: TRBJ2-3; clone_size: NA; v_call: TRBV9; d_call: NA; cdr3_length: 16; cdr3_aa: CASSVGVGGNTDTQYF; cdr3_nt: TGTGCCAGCAGCGTAGGGGTGGGGGGCAACACAGATACGCAGTATTTT
j_call: TRBJ1-1; clone_size: NA; v_call: TRBV5-1; d_call: NA; cdr3_length: 15; cdr3_aa: CASSLEFAAEIEAFF; cdr3_nt: TGCGCCAGCAGCTTGGAGTTTGCCGCGGAGATTGAAGCTTTCTTT